Presented here are 6 T cell receptor beta chains from one specimen sequenced in a study of T cells in Graves' hyperthyroidism and ophthalmopathy. TCR beta CDR3 sequences were amplified from RNA transcripts. The study used the HTBI primer set for a first-round RT-PCR of the TCR CDR3. TCRdb called the multiplex PCR reads again in MiXCR, with one record for every CDR3 protein. In the table there are over 300,000 distinct CDR3 sequences, approximately 14% of which are singletons. The sample was blood. These receptors all stem from a woman in her forties with Graves' ophthalmopathy.

Many counts were recorded for this clonotype. This chain links TRBV6-1 with TRBJ1-2, with TRBD1 matching 7 bases. The CDR3 length is 15 residues. Germline trimming cut 6 bases from V and 2 bases from J; bases unmatched to any gene: 9. Germline V gives CDR1 MNHNS, CDR2 SASEGT. The CDR3 DNA reads TGTGCCAGCAGAGCCGAGACAGGGTCCAACTATGGCTACACCTTC. As protein: CASRAETGSNYGYTF.

This clonotype is a singleton in its sample. J is TRBJ2-1 and V is TRBV6-2 or TRBV6-3; 13 positions agree with TRBD2. V shed 4 bases, J shed 9 bases, and the junction held 15 bases outside the gene matches. This CDR3 region has 18 residues. Germline CDR1 and CDR2: MNHEY and SVGEGT. This CDR3 reads CASSSLAGGPSRSGEQFF. CDR3 nucleotide sequence: TGTGCCAGCAGTTCACTAGCGGGAGGGCCCTCCCGCTCAGGTGAGCAGTTCTTC.

The chain has TRBV18 and TRBJ2-3; 8 bases align to TRBD2. CDR1 KGHSH and CDR2 LQKENI come from the germline V gene. CDR3 length: 15 residues. V lost 0 bases and J lost 6; bases outside the gene matches: 5. DNA for the CDR3: TGTGCCAGCTCACCACCCGGGAGGGCCGGTGATACGCAGTATTTT. It is translated as CASSPPGRAGDTQYF.

The chain combines TRBV20-1 with TRBJ2-7; TRBD2 might be the D (5 bases). The CDR3 extends over 16 amino acids. CDR1 DFQATT and CDR2 SNEGSKA come from the germline V gene (reference sequence). V was clipped by 1 base and J by 5 bases, with 21 bases between them. CDR3: CSARAPSIRGTHEQYF. CDR3 DNA: TGCAGTGCTAGAGCTCCGTCTATACGGGGAACCCACGAGCAGTACTTC.

This clonotype was detected ten times or more. CDR3 nucleotides: TGTGCCAGCAGTGGGTCCCCTTTAGCCTACGAGCAGTACTTC. It yields the protein CASSGSPLAYEQYF. The chain has TRBV2 and TRBJ2-7; D gene uncertain. Germline V CDR1 and CDR2: SNHLY, FYNNEI. V lost 4 bases to trimming and J lost 2 bases, with 12 bases between them. The CDR3 spans 14 residues.

This clonotype was seen many times. The chain links TRBV27 to TRBJ2-5, with TRBD1 matching 7 bases. The CDR3 consists of 12 residues. Looked up from germline, CDR1 is MNHEY and CDR2 is SMNVEV (reference sequence). J was trimmed by 6 bases and V by 5 bases; bases with no gene match: 3. This CDR3 is CASSVTGKTQYF. CDR3 DNA sequence: TGTGCCAGCAGTGTGACAGGGAAGACCCAGTACTTC.